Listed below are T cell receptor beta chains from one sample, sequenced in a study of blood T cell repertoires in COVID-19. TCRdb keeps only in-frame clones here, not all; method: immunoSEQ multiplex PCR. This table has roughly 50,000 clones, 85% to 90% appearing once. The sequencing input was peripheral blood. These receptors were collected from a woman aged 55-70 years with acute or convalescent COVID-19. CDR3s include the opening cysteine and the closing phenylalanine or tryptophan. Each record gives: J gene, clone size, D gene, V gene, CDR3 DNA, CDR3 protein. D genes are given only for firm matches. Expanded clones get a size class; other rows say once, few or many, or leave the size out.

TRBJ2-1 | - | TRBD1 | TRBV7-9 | TGTGCCAGCATCGCGACAGGGACCTACAATGAGCAGTTCTTC | CASIATGTYNEQFF
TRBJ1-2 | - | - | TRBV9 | TGTGCCAGCAGCGTAGGTCCAGTTGGCTACACCTTC | CASSVGPVGYTF
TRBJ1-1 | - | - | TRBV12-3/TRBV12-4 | TGTGCCAGCAGCCGGGGGAGGCCTGAAGCTTTCTTT | CASSRGRPEAFF
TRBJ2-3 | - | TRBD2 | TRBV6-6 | TGTGCCAGCAGTTTTACTAGCGGGGGGGTCGTGGATACGCAGTATTTT | CASSFTSGGVVDTQYF
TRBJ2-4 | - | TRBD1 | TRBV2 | TGTGCCAGCAGTATAGACAGGGGAAGGGACATTCAGTACTTC | CASSIDRGRDIQYF
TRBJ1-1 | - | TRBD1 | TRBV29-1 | TGCAGCGCAAACAGGGGGCGGAACACTGAAGCTTTCTTT | CSANRGRNTEAFF
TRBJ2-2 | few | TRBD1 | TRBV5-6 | TGTGCCAGCAGACCACAGGGGGCAAGCACCGGGGAGCTGTTTTTT | CASRPQGASTGELFF
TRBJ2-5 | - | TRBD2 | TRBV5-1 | TGCGCCAGCAGGCCACTAGCGGGAGTACAAGAGACCCAGTACTTC | CASRPLAGVQETQYF
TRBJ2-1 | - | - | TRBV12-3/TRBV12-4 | TGTGCCAGCAGTTTGCAGCGTCGGGATGAGCAGTTCTTC | CASSLQRRDEQFF
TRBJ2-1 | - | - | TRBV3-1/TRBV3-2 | TGTGCCAGCAGCCTAGAACCAGGGTTAGGTGAGCAGTTCTTC | CASSLEPGLGEQFF
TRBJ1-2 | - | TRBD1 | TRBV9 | TGTGCCAGCAGCGACTCGACAGGGACCGTCAACTATGGCTACACCTTC | CASSDSTGTVNYGYTF
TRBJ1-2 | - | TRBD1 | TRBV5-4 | TGTGCCAGCAGCTTGGAGACAGGGAGGAACTATGGCTACACCTTC | CASSLETGRNYGYTF
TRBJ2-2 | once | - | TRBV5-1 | TGCGCCAGCAGCTTGGTGGGTGGGCCCGACACCGGGGAGCTGTTTTTT | CASSLVGGPDTGELFF
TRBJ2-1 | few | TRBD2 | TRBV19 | TGTGCCAGTAGTACCGGGACTAGCGGGATTGAGCAGTTCTTC | CASSTGTSGIEQFF
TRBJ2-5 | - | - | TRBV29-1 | TGCAGCGTTGAGTCCCCTGAGAGGGAGACCCAGTACTTC | CSVESPERETQYF
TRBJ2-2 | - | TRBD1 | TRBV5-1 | TGCGCCAGCAGCTCCGATTTGGGGACAGGGGGCGGCACCGGGGAGCTGTTTTTT | CASSSDLGTGGGTGELFF
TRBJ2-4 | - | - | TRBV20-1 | TGCAGTGCTAGCCAGGGGTTCATTCAGTACTTC | CSASQGFIQYF
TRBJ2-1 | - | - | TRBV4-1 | TGCGCCAGCAGCCAATATTCGGGGGGCCTTACTGGTAGGAATGAGCAGTTCTTC | CASSQYSGGLTGRNEQFF
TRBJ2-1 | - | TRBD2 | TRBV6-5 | TGTGCCAGCAGTTACCGAAGCGGGGGACTTGAGCAGTTCTTC | CASSYRSGGLEQFF
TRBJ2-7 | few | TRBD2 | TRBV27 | TGTGCCAGCAGTAACAAACTAGCGGGAGCGGGAGAGCAGTACTTC | CASSNKLAGAGEQYF
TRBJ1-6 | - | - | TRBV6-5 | TGTGCCAGCAGTTCGGAGGATTCACCCCTCCACTTT | CASSSEDSPLHF
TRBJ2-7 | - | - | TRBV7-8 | TGTGCCAGCAGCTCGAGACTCACTTGGACACCCTACGAGCAGTACTTC | CASSSRLTWTPYEQYF
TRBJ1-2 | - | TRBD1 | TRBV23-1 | TGCGCCAGCAGTCAATCCGGGACAGGGCGACGGGGCTACACCTTC | CASSQSGTGRRGYTF
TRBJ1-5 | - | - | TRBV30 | TGTGCCTGGAAGGGGGACATCGATCAGCCCCAGCATTTT | CAWKGDIDQPQHF
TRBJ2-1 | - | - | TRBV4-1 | TGCGCCAGCAGCCAAGAAGGTGGAGGCGGAGGGGGCACCTACAATGAGCAGTTCTTC | CASSQEGGGGGGTYNEQFF
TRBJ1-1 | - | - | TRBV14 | TGTGCCAGCAGACAGGACATGAACACTGAAGCTTTCTTT | CASRQDMNTEAFF
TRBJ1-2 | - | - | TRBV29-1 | TGCAGCGTTTTACAGGGTTGGGGCTACACCTTC | CSVLQGWGYTF
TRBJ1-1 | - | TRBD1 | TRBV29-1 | TGCAGCGTTGGGCTTACAGGGGACTCTGAAGCTTTCTTT | CSVGLTGDSEAFF
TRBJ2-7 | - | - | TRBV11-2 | TGTGCCAGCAGCTTAGATCGTGCGGGTTCCTACGAGCAGTACTTC | CASSLDRAGSYEQYF
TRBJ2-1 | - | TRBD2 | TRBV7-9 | TGTGCCAGCAGCTTTGGGAGCGGGGGGCGCTCCTACAATGAGCAGTTCTTC | CASSFGSGGRSYNEQFF
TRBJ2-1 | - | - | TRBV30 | TGTGCCTGGAGTGTGAGCGGGCAATACAATGAGCAGTTCTTC | CAWSVSGQYNEQFF
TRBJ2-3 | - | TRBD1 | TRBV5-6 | TGTGCCAGCAGCGCAGTTGGACAGGGTACAGATACGCAGTATTTT | CASSAVGQGTDTQYF
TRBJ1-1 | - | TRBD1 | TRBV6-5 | TGTGCCAGCAGTTACGCGGGACAGGGGGCTGAAGCTTTCTTT | CASSYAGQGAEAFF
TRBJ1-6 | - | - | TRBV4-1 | TGCGCCAGCAGCCAAGAGGGGGGGGAGTGGAATTCACCCCTCCACTTT | CASSQEGGEWNSPLHF
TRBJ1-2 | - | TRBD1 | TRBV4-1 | TGCGCCAGCAGCCAGCCCACAGGGGGCGAATTCTATGGCTACACCTTC | CASSQPTGGEFYGYTF
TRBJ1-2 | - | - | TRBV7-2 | TGTGCCAGCAGCCCCCCCCCGGGGGGCTACACCTTC | CASSPPPGGYTF
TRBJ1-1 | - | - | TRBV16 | TGTGCCAGCAGCCAACAGGGCTCTGAGGCTTTCTTT | CASSQQGSEAFF
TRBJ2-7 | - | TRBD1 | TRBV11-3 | TGTGCCAGCAGCTTAGATCTGGACAGGGATTCTTACGAGCAGTACTTC | CASSLDLDRDSYEQYF
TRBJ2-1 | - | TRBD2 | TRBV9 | TGTGCCAGCAGCTCCCGCCCGCAGCGGGAGAGGAATGAGCAGTTCTTC | CASSSRPQRERNEQFF
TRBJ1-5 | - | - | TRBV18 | TGTGCCAGCTATTCTGGAGTACCGAGGCAGCCCCAGCATTTT | CASYSGVPRQPQHF
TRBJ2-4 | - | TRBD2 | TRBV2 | TGTGCCAGCACTTCGGGACTAGCAGGAGTAGCCAAAAACATTCAGTACTTC | CASTSGLAGVAKNIQYF
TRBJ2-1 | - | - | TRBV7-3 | TGTGCCAGCAGCTTTGGCAGGGCATCCTACAATGAGCAGTTCTTC | CASSFGRASYNEQFF
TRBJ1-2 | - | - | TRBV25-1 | TGTGCCAGCAGTGAATCAGGGTTCGGACGACTAGATGGCTACACCTTC | CASSESGFGRLDGYTF
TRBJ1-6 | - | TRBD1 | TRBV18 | TGTGCCAGCTCACCCCTGACAGGGGAGAATTCACCCCTCCACTTT | CASSPLTGENSPLHF
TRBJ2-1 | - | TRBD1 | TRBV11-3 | TGTGCCAGCAGCTTAGGGCAGGGGGAGAACAATGAGCAGTTCTTC | CASSLGQGENNEQFF
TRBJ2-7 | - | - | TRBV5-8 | TGTGCCAGCAGCCGGGTCAATCTCGAGCAGTACTTC | CASSRVNLEQYF
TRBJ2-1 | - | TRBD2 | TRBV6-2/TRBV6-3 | TGTGCCAGCAGTTACTCGGGGTTAGCGGGAGGGTACAATGAGCAGTTCTTC | CASSYSGLAGGYNEQFF
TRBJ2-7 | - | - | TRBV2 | TGTGCCAGCAGTGTCGGCGGCTACGAGCAGTACTTC | CASSVGGYEQYF